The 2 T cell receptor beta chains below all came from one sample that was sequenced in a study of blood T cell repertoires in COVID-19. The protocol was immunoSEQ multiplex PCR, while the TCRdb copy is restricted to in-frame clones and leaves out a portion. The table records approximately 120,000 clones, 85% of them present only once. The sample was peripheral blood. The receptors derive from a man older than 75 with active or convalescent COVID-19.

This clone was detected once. DNA for the CDR3: TGTGCCAGCCGGGACAGGAGCACAGATACGCAGTATTTT. Protein product: CASRDRSTDTQYF. This sequence joins TRBV6-5 and TRBJ2-3; 8 bases line up with TRBD1. The CDR3 contains 13 residues. Germline trimming cut 8 bases from V and 0 bases from J; bases unmatched to any gene: 1. Looked up from germline, CDR1 is MNHEY and CDR2 is SVGAGI.

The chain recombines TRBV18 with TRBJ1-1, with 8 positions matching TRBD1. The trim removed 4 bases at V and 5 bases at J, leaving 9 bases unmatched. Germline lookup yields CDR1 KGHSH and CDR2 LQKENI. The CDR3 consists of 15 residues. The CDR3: CASSLGQGRWTEAFF. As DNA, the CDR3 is TGTGCCAGCTCACTAGGACAGGGAAGATGGACTGAAGCTTTCTTT.